This is a list of T cell receptor beta chains from one sample in a study of T cell changes during pregnancy in multiple sclerosis. Generated by immunoSEQ multiplex PCR, the TCRdb table keeps only in-frame clones and is missing some. The profile shows 25,000 to 30,000 clones, around nine tenths of them singletons. The source was CD4+ T cells from peripheral blood mononuclear cells, collected in the first trimester of pregnancy. The receptors were gathered from a female donor with multiple sclerosis, enrolled in a pregnancy study. CDR3s include the opening cysteine and the closing phenylalanine or tryptophan. A D gene is named only where the DNA matches it firmly. Not all rows give a size; the values are once, few, many and, for expanded clones, a class.

j_gene,abundance,v_gene,d_gene,len,CDR3aa,CDR3nt
TRBJ1-6,-,TRBV7-2,TRBD1,14,CASSYPGGSSPLHF,TGTGCCAGCAGTTATCCAGGGGGCTCTTCACCCCTCCACTTT
TRBJ2-3,-,TRBV4-3,-,16,CASSQEAFRGTDTQYF,TGCGCCAGCAGCCAAGAGGCCTTCAGGGGCACAGATACGCAGTATTTT
TRBJ2-7,-,TRBV5-1,-,15,CASSLGAGNSYEQYF,TGCGCCAGCAGCTTGGGAGCAGGGAACTCCTACGAGCAGTACTTC
TRBJ1-5,few,TRBV6-6,-,14,CASSPPGWNQPQHF,TGTGCCAGCAGTCCACCCGGGTGGAATCAGCCCCAGCATTTT
TRBJ1-3,-,TRBV7-9,-,17,CASSRTQRRSSGNTIYF,TGTGCCAGCAGCCGTACCCAACGACGGAGCTCTGGAAACACCATATATTTT
TRBJ1-1,-,TRBV18,-,13,CASSDGMNTEAFF,TGTGCCAGCTCTGACGGGATGAACACTGAAGCTTTCTTT
TRBJ2-1,-,TRBV11-3,-,13,CASSPRYEGEQFF,TGTGCCAGCAGTCCTCGGTACGAGGGTGAGCAGTTCTTC
TRBJ1-4,-,TRBV27,-,12,CASGRRDEKLFF,TGTGCCAGCGGGAGGAGGGACGAAAAACTGTTTTTT
TRBJ2-2,-,TRBV5-4,TRBD2,16,CASSFSLAGGPGELFF,TGTGCCAGCAGCTTCTCTCTAGCGGGGGGGCCCGGGGAGCTGTTTTTT
TRBJ2-5,-,TRBV6-6,TRBD2,14,CATQTSGAWETQYF,TGTGCCACCCAGACTAGCGGGGCGTGGGAGACCCAGTACTTC
TRBJ1-4,-,TRBV14,TRBD1,17,CASSHPQPGQYNEKLFF,TGTGCCAGCAGCCACCCACAACCGGGACAGTATAATGAAAAACTGTTTTTT
TRBJ2-2,-,TRBV4-3,-,17,CASSQGVGGDSTGELFF,TGCGCCAGCAGCCAGGGGGTCGGAGGGGATAGTACCGGGGAGCTGTTTTTT
TRBJ1-2,-,TRBV6-5,TRBD1,14,CASSWDSDNYGYTF,TGTGCCAGCAGCTGGGACAGCGATAACTATGGCTACACCTTC
TRBJ2-7,-,TRBV5-1,-,16,CASSFAQGFPSYEQYF,TGCGCCAGCAGCTTCGCTCAGGGGTTCCCTTCCTACGAGCAGTACTTC
TRBJ1-1,-,TRBV4-1,-,15,CASSRTRSGETEAFF,TGCGCCAGCAGCCGAACGAGATCAGGGGAAACTGAAGCTTTCTTT
TRBJ1-2,-,TRBV7-3,-,13,CASSPSTDYGYTF,TGTGCCAGCAGCCCCTCGACAGACTATGGCTACACCTTC
TRBJ2-3,-,TRBV11-2,-,14,CASSPTKATDTQYF,TGTGCCAGCAGCCCGACTAAGGCCACAGATACGCAGTATTTT
TRBJ1-2,-,TRBV7-9,-,15,CASSLGVAGNYGYTF,TGTGCCAGCAGCTTAGGGGTGGCGGGGAACTATGGCTACACCTTC
TRBJ1-6,-,TRBV6-5,TRBD1,13,CASTRQGNSPLHF,TGTGCCAGCACTCGACAGGGGAATTCACCCCTCCACTTT
TRBJ2-5,once,TRBV9,-,14,CASSGGGPLRTQYF,TGTGCCAGCAGCGGAGGTGGTCCCTTAAGGACCCAGTACTTC
TRBJ2-2,-,TRBV25-1,TRBD2,15,CASSPKRGGTGELFF,TGTGCCAGCAGTCCTAAGCGGGGGGGCACCGGGGAGCTGTTTTTT
TRBJ2-7,-,TRBV27,TRBD2,15,CASSTGTSGVYEQYF,TGTGCCAGCTCTACCGGGACTAGCGGGGTCTACGAGCAGTACTTC
TRBJ1-1,-,TRBV6-1,-,12,CASLYGGTEAFF,TGTGCCAGCCTTTATGGGGGGACTGAAGCTTTCTTT
TRBJ2-7,-,TRBV13,-,15,CASSLEGHRDYEQYF,TGTGCCAGCAGCTTAGAGGGACACCGAGACTACGAGCAGTACTTC
TRBJ1-6,-,TRBV15,TRBD1,18,CATSRSRTGPGRNSPLHF,TGTGCCACCAGCAGATCTAGGACAGGGCCCGGCCGTAATTCACCCCTCCACTTT
TRBJ2-3,-,TRBV18,-,17,CASSPVQGSRRGNTQYF,TGTGCCAGCTCACCTGTACAAGGCTCCAGGAGAGGGAATACGCAGTATTTT
TRBJ1-1,-,TRBV15,-,13,CATSRVHRAEAFF,TGTGCCACCAGCAGAGTTCATCGGGCTGAAGCTTTCTTT
TRBJ1-1,-,TRBV2,TRBD1,12,CASSETGGSAFF,TGTGCCAGCAGTGAGACAGGGGGGTCAGCTTTCTTT
TRBJ1-3,-,TRBV1,-,15,CTSSQVAGGGNTIYF,TGCACCAGCAGCCAAGTGGCAGGGGGTGGAAACACCATATATTTT
TRBJ2-5,-,TRBV19,TRBD2,16,CASSIRLAGDTETQYF,TGTGCCAGTAGTATAAGGCTAGCGGGGGACACGGAGACCCAGTACTTC
TRBJ2-1,-,TRBV28,-,12,CASSFGGSEQFF,TGTGCCAGCAGTTTTGGGGGGAGTGAGCAGTTCTTC
TRBJ2-1,-,TRBV5-5,-,13,CASSSPLFHEQFF,TGTGCCAGCAGCTCCCCCCTTTTCCATGAGCAGTTCTTC
TRBJ1-2,-,TRBV7-9,TRBD1,15,CASSLVEGAGYGYTF,TGTGCCAGCAGCTTAGTAGAGGGGGCGGGCTATGGCTACACCTTC
TRBJ1-4,few,TRBV2,-,13,CASSEVGGGKLFF,TGTGCCAGCAGTGAAGTAGGGGGAGGGAAACTGTTTTTT
TRBJ2-3,-,TRBV19,-,16,CASSIVTGFPTDTQYF,TGTGCCAGTAGTATAGTAACAGGGTTCCCCACAGATACGCAGTATTTT
TRBJ2-3,-,TRBV7-6,-,15,CASSLAGQSTDTQYF,TGTGCCAGCAGCTTAGCTGGACAGAGCACAGATACGCAGTATTTT
TRBJ2-7,-,TRBV5-4,TRBD2,17,CASSLPGGLVADYEQYF,TGTGCCAGCAGCTTGCCGGGAGGTTTGGTAGCGGACTACGAGCAGTACTTC
TRBJ2-3,-,TRBV9,-,13,CASSQRGTDTQYF,TGTGCCAGCAGCCAGAGGGGCACAGATACGCAGTATTTT
TRBJ2-5,-,TRBV5-4,-,14,CASSPSGGLETQYF,TGTGCCAGCAGCCCTAGTGGGGGCTTAGAGACCCAGTACTTC
TRBJ1-1,-,TRBV15,-,13,CATSRDSGGRAFF,TGTGCCACCAGCAGAGATTCGGGGGGTCGGGCTTTCTTT
TRBJ2-1,once,TRBV18,TRBD2,16,CASSPGLAGGDNEQFF,TGTGCCAGCTCACCAGGACTAGCGGGGGGCGACAATGAGCAGTTCTTC
TRBJ1-5,-,TRBV7-4,-,11,CGEGLWQPQHF,TGTGGTGAGGGCCTTTGGCAGCCCCAGCATTTT
TRBJ1-3,-,TRBV9,-,15,CASSVDGTNGNTIYF,TGTGCCAGCAGCGTAGACGGGACAAATGGAAACACCATATATTTT
TRBJ2-3,once,TRBV14,TRBD2,17,CASSQSLGGGARDTQYF,TGTGCCAGCAGCCAGAGTCTTGGCGGGGGGGCCCGAGATACGCAGTATTTT
TRBJ1-5,-,TRBV18,-,16,CASSSQGSPSNQPQHF,TGTGCCAGCTCATCGCAGGGTAGCCCTAGCAATCAGCCCCAGCATTTT
TRBJ1-5,-,TRBV4-1,-,15,CASSQGGGNYQPQHF,TGCGCCAGCAGCCAAGGGGGAGGGAATTATCAGCCCCAGCATTTT
TRBJ2-3,-,TRBV7-6,TRBD2,18,CASSLGPSGGAGTDTQYF,TGTGCCAGCAGCTTAGGGCCCAGCGGGGGGGCCGGCACAGATACGCAGTATTTT
TRBJ2-3,-,TRBV9,TRBD2,16,CASSAGLAGDTDTQYF,TGTGCCAGCAGCGCGGGACTAGCGGGAGACACAGATACGCAGTATTTT
TRBJ2-3,-,TRBV19,-,15,CASSIASAGTDTQYF,TGTGCCAGTAGTATAGCTAGCGCCGGCACAGATACGCAGTATTTT
TRBJ2-7,-,TRBV7-9,-,11,CASSSFGEQYF,TGTGCCAGCAGCTCTTTCGGGGAGCAGTACTTC
TRBJ1-2,once,TRBV5-6,-,11,CASSTFRDYTF,TGTGCCAGCAGCACCTTTCGCGACTACACCTTC
TRBJ1-1,once,TRBV5-1,-,13,CASSVQVNGEAFF,TGCGCCAGCAGCGTTCAGGTGAATGGTGAAGCTTTCTTT
TRBJ1-2,-,TRBV5-1,-,15,CASSLRAGANYGYTF,TGCGCCAGCAGCTTGAGGGCGGGAGCTAACTATGGCTACACCTTC
TRBJ1-2,-,TRBV5-1,TRBD1,15,CASSLAFGTEYGYTF,TGCGCCAGCAGCTTGGCATTCGGGACAGAATATGGCTACACCTTC
TRBJ2-7,-,TRBV6-5,TRBD1,13,CASQDRGLYEQYF,TGTGCCAGCCAGGACAGGGGCTTATACGAGCAGTACTTC
TRBJ1-5,-,TRBV6-6,TRBD1,13,CASKQTGNQPQHF,TGTGCCAGCAAACAGACAGGGAATCAGCCCCAGCATTTT
TRBJ2-7,once,TRBV10-3,-,15,CAISEAETGRYEQYF,TGTGCCATCAGTGAGGCCGAGACAGGGAGGTACGAGCAGTACTTC
TRBJ2-5,-,TRBV18,TRBD1,15,CASSPLGQKGETQYF,TGTGCCAGCTCACCATTGGGACAGAAAGGGGAGACCCAGTACTTC
TRBJ1-2,once,TRBV27,-,11,CASIRLDGYTF,TGTGCCAGCATTCGTCTTGATGGCTACACCTTC